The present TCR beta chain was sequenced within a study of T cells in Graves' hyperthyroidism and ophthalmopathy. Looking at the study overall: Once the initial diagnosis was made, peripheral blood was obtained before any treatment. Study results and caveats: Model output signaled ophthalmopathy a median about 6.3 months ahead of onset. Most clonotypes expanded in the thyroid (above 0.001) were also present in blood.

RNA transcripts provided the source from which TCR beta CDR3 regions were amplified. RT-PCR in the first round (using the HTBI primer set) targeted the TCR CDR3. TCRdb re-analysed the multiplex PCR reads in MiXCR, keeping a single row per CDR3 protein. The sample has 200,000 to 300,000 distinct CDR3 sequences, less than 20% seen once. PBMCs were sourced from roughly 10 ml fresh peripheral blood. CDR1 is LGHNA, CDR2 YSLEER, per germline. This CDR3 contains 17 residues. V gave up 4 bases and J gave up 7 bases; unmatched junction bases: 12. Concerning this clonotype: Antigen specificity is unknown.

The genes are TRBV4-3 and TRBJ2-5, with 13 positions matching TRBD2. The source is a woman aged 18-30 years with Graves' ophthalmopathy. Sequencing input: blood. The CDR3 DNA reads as TGCGCCAGCAGCCGAGAGACCGGGACTAGCGGGAAGTCGACCCAGTACTTC. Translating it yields CASSRETGTSGKSTQYF.